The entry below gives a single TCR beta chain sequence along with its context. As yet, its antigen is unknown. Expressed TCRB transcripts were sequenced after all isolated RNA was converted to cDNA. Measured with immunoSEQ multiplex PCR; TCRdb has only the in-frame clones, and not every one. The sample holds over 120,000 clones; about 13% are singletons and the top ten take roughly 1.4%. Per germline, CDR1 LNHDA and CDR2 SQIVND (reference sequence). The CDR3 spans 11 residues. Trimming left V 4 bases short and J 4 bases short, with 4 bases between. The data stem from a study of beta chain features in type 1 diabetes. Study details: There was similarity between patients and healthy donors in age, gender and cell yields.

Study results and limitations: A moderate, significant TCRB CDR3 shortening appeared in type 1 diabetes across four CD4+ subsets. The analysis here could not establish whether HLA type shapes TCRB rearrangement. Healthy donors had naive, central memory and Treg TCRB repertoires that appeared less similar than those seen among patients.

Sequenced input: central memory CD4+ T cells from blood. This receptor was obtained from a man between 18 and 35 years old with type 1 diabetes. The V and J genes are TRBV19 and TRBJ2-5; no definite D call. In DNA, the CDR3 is TGTGCCAGTAGTAATAGAGAGACCCAGTACTTC. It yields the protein CASSNRETQYF.